This TCR beta chain was profiled in a study of cytomegalovirus exposure and HLA in healthy donors. Study overall: Among the 400 or so donors who were genotyped, 81% fell in the genetic ancestry cluster that is associated with self-reported Caucasian donors. Study-wide points: 87-base-pair reads could not separate some V segments, including TRBV6-2 and TRBV6-3. It was reported that the classifier diagnosed cytomegalovirus status with high specificity and sensitivity in both the original and validation cohorts.

Use of 60 Vbeta and 13 Jbeta primers characterized the PCR. Clones were read by immunoSEQ multiplex PCR, and TCRdb kept only the in-frame ones, dropping some. The sample carries some 190,000 clones, 74% recorded once. Per the germline V gene, CDR1 is MNHEY and CDR2 is SVGAGI. The V gene end was trimmed by 3 bases and the J gene end by 4 bases; junction bases not matched to a gene: 3. The CDR3 is 14 residues long. Although they were nominally healthy when sampled, donors likely had unrecorded immune exposures. Comments on this clone: Its cognate antigen is unknown.

The TCR comes from a woman aged 25-40 years in good health and CMV-seropositive. This chain uses TRBV6-5 with TRBJ1-3; 7 bases are a match to TRBD1. The sample was PBMCs. Here the CDR3 DNA reads TGTGCCAGCAGTTATCAGGGGGTCGGAAACACCATATATTTT. Its translation is CASSYQGVGNTIYF.